This T cell receptor (beta chain) was documented in a study of vaccination and CD4 T cells after COVID-19. Turning to the study itself: Four females and six males made up the convalescents, with two Hispanic. Samples taken post-COVID came a median around 96 days after diagnosis, ranging from 35 to 161.

The treatment was: roughly 10-day PBMC culture with coronavirus spike peptide pools or control peptides (ViraFEST assay). This clonotype is medium-sized (0.01 to 0.1%) in the sample. What it recognizes is unknown. The CDR3 is 13 residues long. Between the trimmed V and J ends, which lost 5 bases and 9 bases, there was a span of 17 bases. Germline assignment: CDR1 DFQATT and CDR2 SNEGSKA (reference sequence). Oncomine TCR Beta short-read sequencing was applied to DNA from cultured CD4+ T cells. TCRdb reprocessed the PCR reads via MiXCR and lists one record per CDR3 protein. The sample lists thousands of distinct CDR3 sequences, about 20% occurring once.

The sequencing sample was made of CD4+ T cells from blood, cultured in vitro. The chain combines TRBV20-1 with TRBJ2-1, with D possibly being TRBD1 (7 bases). This TCR was recovered from a human donor who had recovered from COVID-19. The CDR3 is CSARSQGGGEQFF. The DNA of the CDR3 is TGCAGTGCTCGATCCCAGGGGGGCGGTGAGCAGTTCTTC.